The 20 T cell receptor beta chains below all came from one sample that was sequenced in a study of OX40 agonist ivuxolimab in advanced cancers. Repertoires were generated with immunoSEQ multiplex PCR, while TCRdb's copy carries only in-frame clones and drops some. The table lists around 56,000 clones, about 85% of them singletons. Material: CD4+ or CD8+ T cells sorted from blood, obtained in a trial of the OX40 agonist ivuxolimab. These receptors originate from an adult with an advanced solid tumor such as melanoma, head and neck, liver or kidney cancer.

V and J are TRBV9 and TRBJ2-2, with D possibly being TRBD1 (6 bases). There are 15 residues in the CDR3. Germline CDR1 SGDLS, CDR2 YYNGEE. Trimming pared 0 bases from V and 4 bases from J, leaving 10 bases between. The CDR3 is CASSVAGVPTGELFF. The CDR3 bases are TGTGCCAGCAGCGTAGCAGGGGTCCCCACCGGGGAGCTGTTTTTT.

This chain uses TRBV20-1 with TRBJ2-7; D remains ambiguous. The CDR3 loop spans 11 amino acids. The V gene's germline CDR1 is DFQATT and CDR2 SNEGSKA (reference sequence). CDR3 coding DNA: TGCAGCGGCCGACCAGCCTACGAGCAGTACTTC. The encoded protein is CSGRPAYEQYF.

This sequence joins TRBV2 and TRBJ1-2; D not resolved. Trimming removed 7 bases from V and 9 bases from J, with 15 bases in between. This CDR3 contains 12 residues. CDR1 is SNHLY, CDR2 FYNNEI, per germline. The CDR3 is CASMGIMSSYTF. CDR3 sequence (DNA): TGTGCCAGCATGGGGATCATGTCGAGCTACACCTTC.

V gene TRBV5-1 combines with J gene TRBJ1-2; D is undetermined. Germline lookup yields CDR1 SGHRS and CDR2 YFSETQ. Trimming stripped 6 bases from V and 4 bases from J, with 13 bases between. The CDR3 length is 13 residues. The DNA for the CDR3 is TGCGCCAGCACCAATTTGACCCTCTATGGCTACACCTTC. Encoded protein: CASTNLTLYGYTF.

This chain links TRBV2 with TRBJ2-5, with TRBD1 identical over 8 bases. The CDR3 runs to 15 residues. Losses at the gene ends were 6 bases for V and 5 bases for J; bases not matched to a gene: 11. CDR1 is SNHLY, CDR2 FYNNEI, per germline. CDR3 DNA: TGTGCCAGCAGCCCAGGGGACAGGTGGGGGGAGACCCAGTACTTC. Amino acids: CASSPGDRWGETQYF.

This chain connects TRBV10-1 to TRBJ2-2, with TRBD2 identical over 7 bases. After removal of 3 bases from V and 1 base from J, the junction contained 2 bases not matched to a gene. The germline V gene has CDR1 WNHNN and CDR2 SYGVQD (reference sequence). The CDR3 spans 15 residues. CDR3 sequence (DNA): TGCGCCAGCAGTGACCTAGCGGAGAACACCGGGGAGCTGTTTTTT. Amino acid sequence: CASSDLAENTGELFF.

V usage is TRBV5-1 and J usage is TRBJ2-7, with 9 bases aligning to TRBD1. Trimming cost V 0 bases and J 5 bases; bases outside gene matches: 6. The CDR3 has 15 amino acids. Germline-derived CDR1 and CDR2 are SGHRS and YFSETQ. This CDR3 reads CASSLDRTGVHEQYF. The DNA of the CDR3 is TGCGCCAGCAGCTTGGACCGGACAGGGGTCCACGAGCAGTACTTC.

The rearrangement joins TRBV5-1 to TRBJ2-7, with a weak D call TRBD1 (7 bases). Germline V gene lookup returns CDR1 SGHRS and CDR2 YFSETQ. There are 18 residues in the CDR3. Trimming shortened V by 0 bases and J by 2 bases, and 21 bases separated the two germline ends. The CDR3 spells CASSLDGGGSNTPYEQYF. The CDR3 nucleotides read TGCGCCAGCAGCTTGGATGGAGGGGGCTCTAATACGCCCTACGAGCAGTACTTC.

The CDR3 loop is CASSVAQGDTQYF. CDR3 bases: TGTGCCAGCAGCGTAGCCCAGGGTGATACGCAGTATTTT. The V call is TRBV9, the J call TRBJ2-3, with D possibly being TRBD1 (5 bases). The germline gives CDR1 SGDLS, CDR2 YYNGEE. V dropped 0 bases and J dropped 6 bases, with 8 bases sitting between them. The CDR3 is 13 amino acids.

The chain links TRBV4-2 to TRBJ2-7; no clear D gene. Trimming stripped 1 base from V and 4 bases from J, with 11 bases between. The CDR3 extends over 14 amino acids. Germline assignment: CDR1 LGHNA and CDR2 YNFKEQ. CDR3: CASSQASGSYEQYF. The CDR3 region has the DNA TGTGCCAGCAGCCAAGCATCAGGCTCTTACGAGCAGTACTTC.

The genes are TRBV29-1 and TRBJ1-4; D uncertain. Deletions cut 7 bases from V and 7 bases from J, with 28 bases between. The CDR3 totals 17 residues. Germline V CDR1 and CDR2: SQVTM, ANQGSEA. CDR3 sequence (DNA): TGCAGCGCCCAGACGACCCTAACCGGGCCCCGGGTTGAAAAACTGTTTTTT. Residues: CSAQTTLTGPRVEKLFF.

The rearrangement joins TRBV6-5 to TRBJ2-1, with 8 nucleotides matching TRBD2. The CDR3 loop spans 15 amino acids. The germline V gene has CDR1 MNHEY and CDR2 SVGAGI. Trimming at V came to 6 bases and at J to 0 bases, leaving 4 bases not matched to a gene. This CDR3 reads CASSREGGSYNEQFF. For the CDR3, the DNA is TGTGCCAGCAGCCGGGAGGGAGGCTCCTACAATGAGCAGTTCTTC.

This clone was observed a few times. The chain joins TRBV27 to TRBJ2-2, with D unresolved. From germline, CDR1 is MNHEY and CDR2 SMNVEV (reference sequence). V was clipped by 6 bases and J by 2 bases, with 7 bases between them. The CDR3 has 13 amino acids. This chain's CDR3 is CASSPLNTGELFF. The CDR3 nucleotides are TGTGCCAGCAGCCCCCTAAACACCGGGGAGCTGTTTTTT.

V and J are TRBV11-2 and TRBJ2-5, with D tentatively TRBD2 (6 bases). The V end was cut by 5 bases, the J end by 13 bases, with 26 bases between. Germline CDR1 is SGHAT and CDR2 is FQNNGV. The CDR3 sequence is 15 residues long. CDR3 loop: CASSPTTGTPSARYF. CDR3 DNA sequence: TGTGCCAGCAGCCCAACGACCGGGACTCCGTCCGCCCGGTACTTC.

The V call is TRBV10-3, the J call TRBJ1-1, with TRBD1 identical over 7 bases. This CDR3 spans 15 amino acids. CDR1 is ENHRY, CDR2 SYGVKD, per germline. V was clipped by 6 bases and J by 2 bases; unmatched bases: 9. The DNA of the CDR3 is TGTGCCATCAGACAACCCGGGACAGCAAACACTGAAGCTTTCTTT. Translating gives CAIRQPGTANTEAFF.

The chain links TRBV10-3 to TRBJ2-5; 13 bases map to TRBD2. The CDR3 contains 16 residues. The germline V gene has CDR1 ENHRY and CDR2 SYGVKD. Unmatched junction bases numbered 6, after V lost 3 bases and J lost 5 bases. CDR3 coding DNA: TGTGCCATCAGTGAAAGGACTAGCGGGAGTAGTGAGACCCAGTACTTC. Translating it yields CAISERTSGSSETQYF.

This chain joins TRBV7-2 and TRBJ1-6; D gene ambiguous. The germline CDR1 and CDR2 sequences are SGHTA and FQGNSA. The CDR3 is 13 amino acids. V was shortened by 4 bases and J by 8 bases, with 9 bases between the two germline ends. The CDR3 loop is CASSSRQDSPLHF. For the CDR3, the DNA is TGTGCCAGCAGCTCTAGGCAGGATTCACCCCTCCACTTT.

V gene TRBV11-2 combines with J gene TRBJ2-3, with 14 bases identical to TRBD2. Trimming took 5 bases from V and 8 from J; bases not matched to a gene: 6. Germline lookup yields CDR1 SGHAT and CDR2 FQNNGV. CDR3 size: 15 residues. The CDR3 here is CASSRTSGGRGTQYF. CDR3 nucleotide sequence: TGTGCCAGCAGCCGGACTAGCGGGGGGAGAGGTACGCAGTATTTT.

V usage is TRBV6-4 and J usage is TRBJ2-7; no clear D. The CDR3 runs 10 residues. Germline CDR1 and CDR2: MRHNA and SNTAGT. The germline V and J ends were trimmed by 7 bases and 4 bases, with 5 bases remaining between them. The CDR3 is CASKIYEQYF. The CDR3 DNA sequence: TGTGCCAGCAAAATTTACGAGCAGTACTTC.

The chain couples TRBV2 to TRBJ2-1; 9 bases line up with TRBD2. V shed 2 bases and J 2 bases; nucleotides not matched to a gene: 4. CDR3 length: 16 residues. From germline, CDR1 is SNHLY and CDR2 FYNNEI. CDR3: CASSENGLAPYNEQFF. CDR3 DNA sequence: TGTGCCAGCAGTGAAAATGGACTAGCGCCCTACAATGAGCAGTTCTTC.